This TCR beta chain derives from a study of T-cell memory formation after mild COVID-19. Broader study findings: In pre-infection memory, a portion of responding clones appeared, which suggested that cross-reactive memory joined. Clones contracting across day 15 to 85 had a balanced CD4/CD8 profile; later expanding clones leaned CD4+.

cDNA libraries for TCR alpha and TCR beta, carrying sample barcodes and UMIs, came from 5'RACE with constant-segment primers. TCRdb reanalysed the 5' RACE reads using MiXCR and keeps one entry per CDR3 protein. The sample lists roughly 400,000 distinct CDR3 sequences, about 24% seen once, with around 8.7% in the top ten. The CDR3 runs 11 residues. Deletions cut 2 bases from V and 6 bases from J, with 2 bases between. Per the germline V gene, CDR1 is GTSNPN and CDR2 is SVGIG (reference sequence). As for this clonotype: Its target is unknown.

This chain connects TRBV30 to TRBJ1-6; D remains unclear. Sequenced sample: PBMCs or a T cell subset sorted from them (not recorded which). This TCR came from an adult woman who had mild COVID-19 (a few samples of this study predate the infection). Cell type and time point are not known. The CDR3 is CAWSTNSPLHF. DNA for the CDR3: TGTGCCTGGAGTACTAATTCACCCCTCCACTTT.